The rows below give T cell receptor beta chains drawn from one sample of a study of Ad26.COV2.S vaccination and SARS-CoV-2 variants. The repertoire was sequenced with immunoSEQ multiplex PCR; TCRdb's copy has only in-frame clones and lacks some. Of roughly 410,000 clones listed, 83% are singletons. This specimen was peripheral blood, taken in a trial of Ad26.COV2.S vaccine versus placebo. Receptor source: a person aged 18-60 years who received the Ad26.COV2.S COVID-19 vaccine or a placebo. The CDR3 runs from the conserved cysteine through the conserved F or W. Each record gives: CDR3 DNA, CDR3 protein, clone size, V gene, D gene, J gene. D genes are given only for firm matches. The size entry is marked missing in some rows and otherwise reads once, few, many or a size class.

TGTGCCAGTAAACAGGGGGCGCGGGAAGCTTTCTTT | CASKQGAREAFF | - | TRBV19 | TRBD1 | TRBJ1-1
TGTGCCAGCAGCCCGGGACTACCATACCCCACTACATATTCAGAGACCCAGTACTTC | CASSPGLPYPTTYSETQYF | - | TRBV11-3 | TRBD2 | TRBJ2-5
TGTGCCAGCAGTGAGGCGGGAACTCCTCGGGGTGAAAAACTGTTTTTT | CASSEAGTPRGEKLFF | - | TRBV2 | - | TRBJ1-4
TGTGCCAGCAGTCGAAGCGGGGGGAATATCGAGCAGTACTTC | CASSRSGGNIEQYF | - | TRBV6-5 | TRBD2 | TRBJ2-7
TGTGCCACCAGCCGTACGGGACTGAGCAATCAGCCCCAGCATTTT | CATSRTGLSNQPQHF | once | TRBV15 | - | TRBJ1-5
TGCGCCAGCAGTCGGGACAGCTACGAGCAGTACTTC | CASSRDSYEQYF | - | TRBV5-1 | TRBD1 | TRBJ2-7
TGTGCCAGTAAACGATATAGCAATCAGCCCCAGCATTTT | CASKRYSNQPQHF | - | TRBV19 | - | TRBJ1-5
TGCGCCAGCAGCCCCCCGGCCCCCGAGCAGTTCTTC | CASSPPAPEQFF | - | TRBV5-1 | - | TRBJ2-1
TGTGCCAGCAGCAGGACGGATTTTACTGGCTACACCTTC | CASSRTDFTGYTF | once | TRBV5-5 | - | TRBJ1-2
TGTGCCAGCTCAAAGGAGACAGGAAATCAGCCCCAGCATTTT | CASSKETGNQPQHF | - | TRBV18 | - | TRBJ1-5
TGTGCCACCGGGGGAGATCTTGGGCGGGAGCTGTTTTTT | CATGGDLGRELFF | - | TRBV19 | - | TRBJ2-2
TGTGCCAGCTCCCTCCGGGGGGATTACTATGGCTACACCTTC | CASSLRGDYYGYTF | - | TRBV18 | - | TRBJ1-2
TGTGCCAGCAGAGGGTACAATGAGCAGTTCTTC | CASRGYNEQFF | few | TRBV6-5 | - | TRBJ2-1
TGTGCCAGCAGTTTCAGATCGAACACTGAAGCTTTCTTT | CASSFRSNTEAFF | - | TRBV12-3/TRBV12-4 | - | TRBJ1-1
TGTGCCAGCAGCCGTGAGCCCGGGGAGCTGTTTTTT | CASSREPGELFF | - | TRBV4-2 | - | TRBJ2-2
TGTGCCAGCAGCTTCCAGGACAGGTCCTACAATGAGCAGTTCTTC | CASSFQDRSYNEQFF | - | TRBV5-4 | TRBD1 | TRBJ2-1